A selection of T cell receptor beta chains follows, all from one sample in a study of T cell responses to AZD1222 COVID-19 vaccine. Measured with immunoSEQ multiplex PCR; TCRdb has only the in-frame clones, and not every one. The data hold more than 140,000 clones, with around 90% observed a single time. Sequenced here: peripheral blood, sampled on day 0 of AZD1222 vaccination. These receptors all stem from an adult in good health. CDR3s include the opening cysteine and the closing phenylalanine or tryptophan. A D gene is named only where the DNA matches it firmly. Clone size is shown for a subset of rows, as once, few, many or a class of expanded clone.

TRBD1,TRBV24-1,TRBJ2-1,NA,15,CATSDPGGAGNEQFF,TGTGCCACCAGTGATCCAGGGGGCGCGGGCAATGAGCAGTTCTTC
NA,TRBV6-5,TRBJ1-1,once,15,CASTPGRVSGTEAFF,TGTGCCAGCACCCCCGGGAGGGTTTCGGGGACGGAGGCTTTCTTT
NA,TRBV7-9,TRBJ1-5,NA,14,CASSVDYSNQPQHF,TGTGCCAGCAGTGTCGACTATAGCAATCAGCCCCAGCATTTT
NA,TRBV10-3,TRBJ1-5,NA,16,CAISESMGRAEQPQHF,TGTGCCATCAGTGAGTCGATGGGCAGGGCGGAGCAGCCCCAGCATTTT
NA,TRBV19,TRBJ1-5,NA,13,CASRAGPNQPQHF,TGTGCCAGTAGGGCCGGACCAAATCAGCCCCAGCATTTT
NA,TRBV5-5,TRBJ1-2,once,15,CASSLGLVRTYGYTF,TGTGCCAGCAGCTTGGGTCTTGTCAGAACCTATGGCTACACCTTC
NA,TRBV28,TRBJ2-7,NA,15,CASSLGLGVFSEQYF,TGTGCCAGCAGTTTAGGGTTGGGGGTTTTCAGCGAGCAGTACTTC
NA,TRBV6-5,TRBJ1-4,NA,13,CASRKEGSEKLFF,TGTGCCAGCCGAAAAGAGGGGAGCGAAAAACTGTTTTTT
NA,TRBV5-4,TRBJ2-1,NA,11,CASIQDNEQFF,TGTGCCAGCATCCAGGACAATGAGCAGTTCTTC
TRBD2,TRBV19,TRBJ2-5,NA,16,CASSTLAGGSQETQYF,TGTGCCAGTAGTACTCTAGCGGGAGGCTCACAAGAGACCCAGTACTTC
TRBD2,TRBV6-5,TRBJ2-5,NA,16,CASSYYTAGGQETQYF,TGTGCCAGCAGTTATTACACAGCGGGAGGGCAAGAGACCCAGTACTTC
NA,TRBV6-1,TRBJ1-1,NA,14,CASSEATRGSEAFF,TGTGCCAGCAGTGAAGCCACCAGGGGCTCTGAAGCTTTCTTT
TRBD2,TRBV7-6,TRBJ2-5,few,16,CASSPRGLAGVKTQYF,TGTGCCAGCAGCCCCCGGGGACTAGCGGGAGTAAAGACCCAGTACTTC
NA,TRBV6-2/TRBV6-3,TRBJ2-7,once,14,CASSTPPPFNWQYF,TGTGCCAGCAGTACCCCCCCACCCTTCAATTGGCAGTACTTC
NA,TRBV5-1,TRBJ2-2,NA,16,CASSPRGQGGAGELFF,TGCGCCAGCAGCCCCAGAGGGCAGGGAGGTGCCGGGGAGCTGTTTTTT
NA,TRBV27,TRBJ2-7,NA,13,CASSTGLRYEQYF,TGTGCCAGCAGTACCGGACTTCGCTACGAGCAGTACTTC
NA,TRBV6-5,TRBJ1-5,once,15,CASSRQQLLNQPQHF,TGTGCCAGCAGCAGGCAGCAGCTACTTAATCAGCCCCAGCATTTT
TRBD2,TRBV6-2/TRBV6-3,TRBJ2-1,NA,16,CASSFPGLAGVNEQFF,TGTGCCAGCAGTTTCCCCGGGCTAGCGGGAGTCAATGAGCAGTTCTTC
NA,TRBV28,TRBJ1-1,NA,15,CASSQVGPGNTEAFF,TGTGCCAGCAGCCAGGTGGGACCCGGGAACACTGAAGCTTTCTTT
NA,TRBV4-2,TRBJ1-4,NA,16,CASSQGQNIGGEKLFF,TGTGCCAGCAGCCAAGGTCAAAACATCGGCGGTGAAAAACTGTTTTTT
NA,TRBV2,TRBJ2-5,NA,11,CASSVLETQYF,TGTGCCAGCAGTGTTCTGGAGACCCAGTACTTC
TRBD1,TRBV6-4,TRBJ2-1,NA,16,CASSRTGGLGGNEQFF,TGTGCCAGCAGTAGGACAGGGGGCCTGGGGGGCAATGAGCAGTTCTTC
NA,TRBV28,TRBJ1-2,NA,12,CASSRGGYGYTF,TGTGCCAGCAGTCGTGGGGGTTACGGCTACACCTTC
TRBD1,TRBV27,TRBJ2-1,once,16,CASQARTGGSYNEQFF,TGTGCCAGCCAAGCCCGGACAGGGGGCTCTTACAATGAGCAGTTCTTC
TRBD1,TRBV4-1,TRBJ1-1,NA,14,CASSPLQGDTEAFF,TGCGCCAGCAGCCCTTTGCAGGGGGATACTGAAGCTTTCTTT
TRBD1,TRBV18,TRBJ2-4,once,15,CASSPIQGLENIQYF,TGTGCCAGCTCACCAATACAGGGGTTGGAAAACATTCAGTACTTC
NA,TRBV15,TRBJ1-5,NA,15,CATSRDGGFDQPQHF,TGTGCCACCAGCAGAGATGGGGGATTTGATCAGCCCCAGCATTTT
TRBD2,TRBV2,TRBJ2-1,once,12,CASGLAGSEQFF,TGTGCCAGCGGACTAGCGGGCTCCGAGCAGTTCTTC
NA,TRBV29-1,TRBJ2-1,NA,15,CSVRFQGTGGNEQFF,TGCAGCGTTCGGTTCCAGGGGACTGGGGGGAATGAGCAGTTCTTC
NA,TRBV7-9,TRBJ1-3,NA,14,CASSLPGPGNTIYF,TGTGCCAGCAGCTTACCCGGACCTGGAAACACCATATATTTT
NA,TRBV6-5,TRBJ2-4,NA,12,CASTPHENIQYF,TGTGCCAGCACCCCCCACGAAAACATTCAGTACTTC
TRBD1,TRBV30,TRBJ1-5,NA,16,CAWAGTGVLSNQPQHF,TGTGCCTGGGCCGGGACAGGGGTTTTGAGCAATCAGCCCCAGCATTTT
TRBD1,TRBV6-5,TRBJ2-7,once,15,CASSYSGQGVYEQYF,TGTGCCAGCAGTTACTCCGGACAGGGCGTCTACGAGCAGTACTTC
NA,TRBV19,TRBJ2-7,NA,12,CASSIGRSEQYF,TGTGCCAGTAGTATTGGGCGGAGTGAGCAGTACTTC
TRBD2,TRBV19,TRBJ2-7,NA,14,CASSDSGLGLGQYF,TGTGCCAGTAGCGACAGCGGACTAGGGTTAGGGCAGTACTTC
TRBD1,TRBV28,TRBJ1-5,NA,15,CASSGSGTGNQPQHF,TGTGCCAGCAGTGGCTCCGGGACAGGGAATCAGCCCCAGCATTTT
NA,TRBV4-3,TRBJ2-2,NA,15,CASSQEGQFTGELFF,TGCGCCAGCAGCCAGGAAGGACAGTTCACCGGGGAGCTGTTTTTT
TRBD2,TRBV5-4,TRBJ2-1,NA,17,CASSSTLLAGDYNEQFF,TGTGCCAGCAGCTCCACCTTACTAGCGGGAGATTACAATGAGCAGTTCTTC
NA,TRBV30,TRBJ1-2,NA,13,CAWSGDGYYGYTF,TGTGCCTGGAGTGGGGACGGGTACTATGGCTACACCTTC
NA,TRBV19,TRBJ1-5,NA,13,CASRGQEGQPQHF,TGTGCCAGTAGAGGGCAGGAGGGGCAGCCCCAGCATTTT
TRBD1,TRBV28,TRBJ2-5,NA,14,CASSFGQARETQYF,TGTGCCAGCAGTTTCGGACAGGCGAGAGAGACCCAGTACTTC
NA,TRBV14,TRBJ1-1,NA,13,CASSQQTNTEAFF,TGTGCCAGCAGCCAGCAGACAAACACTGAAGCTTTCTTT
NA,TRBV11-2,TRBJ2-5,NA,15,CASSPGGGGQETQYF,TGTGCCAGCAGCCCCGGGGGCGGGGGCCAAGAGACCCAGTACTTC
NA,TRBV7-9,TRBJ2-7,NA,13,CASSPPTPLQQYF,TGTGCCAGCAGCCCCCCGACACCCCTCCAGCAGTACTTC
TRBD2,TRBV5-1,TRBJ2-1,NA,16,CASSGLAGGLRDEQFF,TGCGCCAGCAGCGGACTAGCGGGAGGGCTTAGAGATGAGCAGTTCTTC
NA,TRBV6-1,TRBJ1-2,NA,15,CASSSPSLGNSGYTF,TGTGCCAGCAGTTCTCCCTCCCTAGGCAATAGTGGCTACACCTTC
NA,TRBV19,TRBJ2-2,NA,12,CASSIGPRELFF,TGTGCCAGTAGTATCGGGCCCCGGGAGCTGTTTTTT
NA,TRBV19,TRBJ2-1,NA,14,CASSMVSSYNEQFF,TGTGCCAGTAGTATGGTAAGCTCCTACAATGAGCAGTTCTTC
TRBD1,TRBV28,TRBJ1-2,NA,16,CASRGLRDREYYGYTF,TGTGCCAGCAGGGGACTCCGGGACAGGGAATACTATGGCTACACCTTC
TRBD1,TRBV6-5,TRBJ2-1,NA,14,CASSRTGGAVKQFF,TGTGCCAGCAGTCGGACAGGGGGTGCTGTAAAGCAGTTCTTC
NA,TRBV5-8,TRBJ2-3,once,13,CASSLGLSDTQYF,TGTGCCAGCAGCTTGGGATTATCAGATACGCAGTATTTT
NA,TRBV4-2,TRBJ1-5,NA,14,CASSQSGNGQPQHF,TGTGCCAGCAGCCAAAGCGGGAATGGTCAGCCCCAGCATTTT
NA,TRBV3-1/TRBV3-2,TRBJ1-2,NA,14,CASSQEMRSYGYTF,TGTGCCAGCAGCCAAGAAATGAGGTCCTATGGCTACACCTTC
NA,TRBV3-1/TRBV3-2,TRBJ2-7,NA,13,CASSQVWRGEQYF,TGTGCCAGCAGCCAAGTCTGGAGGGGAGAGCAGTACTTC